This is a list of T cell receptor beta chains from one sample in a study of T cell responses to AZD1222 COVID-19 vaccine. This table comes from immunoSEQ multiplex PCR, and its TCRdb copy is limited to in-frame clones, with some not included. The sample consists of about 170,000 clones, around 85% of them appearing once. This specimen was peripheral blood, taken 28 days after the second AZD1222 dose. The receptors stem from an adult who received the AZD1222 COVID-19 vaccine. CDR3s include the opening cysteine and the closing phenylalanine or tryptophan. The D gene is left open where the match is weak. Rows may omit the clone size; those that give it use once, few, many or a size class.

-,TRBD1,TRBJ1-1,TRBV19,TGTGCCAGTAGGAACAGGGGGCAGAACACTGAAGCTTTCTTT,CASRNRGQNTEAFF
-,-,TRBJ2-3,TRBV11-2,TGTGCCAGCAGCTTAAATTTGGGCGGACTTGATACGCAGTATTTT,CASSLNLGGLDTQYF
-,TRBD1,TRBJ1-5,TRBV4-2,TGTGCCAGCAGCCAGACAGGGATCAATCAGCCCCAGCATTTT,CASSQTGINQPQHF
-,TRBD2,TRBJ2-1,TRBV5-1,TGCGCCAGCAGCTTAGCGACTAGCGGGGGGGATGAGCAGTTCTTC,CASSLATSGGDEQFF
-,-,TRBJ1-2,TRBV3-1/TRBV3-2,TGTGCCAGCAGCCAAGATCAAGGGCAGCCACTCTCGGGCTACACCTTC,CASSQDQGQPLSGYTF
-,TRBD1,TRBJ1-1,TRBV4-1,TGCGCCAGCAGCCAAGTCGGGACAGGGGGCACTGAAGCTTTCTTT,CASSQVGTGGTEAFF
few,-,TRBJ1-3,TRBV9,TGTGCCAGCAGCGTAGCGGAGGGGAGCGGAAACACCATATATTTT,CASSVAEGSGNTIYF
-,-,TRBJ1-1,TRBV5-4,TGTGCCAGCAGCTCCAGAAACACTGAAGCTTTCTTT,CASSSRNTEAFF
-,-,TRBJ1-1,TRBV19,TGTGCCAGTAGTATTACGACAGGCTCTTTTGAAGCTTTCTTT,CASSITTGSFEAFF
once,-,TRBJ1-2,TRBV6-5,TGTGCCAGCAGTTCGCCGACAGGAGGGAATGGCTACACCTTC,CASSSPTGGNGYTF
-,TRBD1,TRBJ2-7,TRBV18,TGTGCCAGCTCACGACCCGGGACAGGTACTTACGAGCAGTACTTC,CASSRPGTGTYEQYF
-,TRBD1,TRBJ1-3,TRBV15,TGTGCCACCAGCTCAGAACAGGGGTCGGGAAACACCATATATTTT,CATSSEQGSGNTIYF
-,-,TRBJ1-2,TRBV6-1,TGTGCCAGCAGTGACGGGGGCTATGGCTACACCTTC,CASSDGGYGYTF
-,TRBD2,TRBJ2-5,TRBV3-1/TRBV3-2,TGTGCCAGCAGGGGAGGGACCATACAAGAGACCCAGTACTTC,CASRGGTIQETQYF
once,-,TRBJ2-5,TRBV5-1,TGCGCCAGCAGCTTGGGCGTACAAGAGACCCAGTACTTC,CASSLGVQETQYF
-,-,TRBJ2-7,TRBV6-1,TGTGCCAGCAGTGACCCTGGGGGGCTCTACGAGCAGTACTTC,CASSDPGGLYEQYF
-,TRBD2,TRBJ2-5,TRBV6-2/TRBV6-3,TGTGCCAGCAGTTACTCGAACGGGGGGGGCCGGGAGACCCAGTACTTC,CASSYSNGGGRETQYF
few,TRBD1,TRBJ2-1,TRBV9,TGTGCCAGCAGCCCCACGACAGGGGCGGAATACAATGAGCAGTTCTTC,CASSPTTGAEYNEQFF
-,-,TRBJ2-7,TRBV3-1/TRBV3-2,TGTGCCAGCAGCCAAGTAGGTGGGGCCTACGAGCAGTACTTC,CASSQVGGAYEQYF
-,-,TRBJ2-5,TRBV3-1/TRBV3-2,TGTGCCAGCAGATCCCCCGAGGGTCCCCAAGAGACCCAGTACTTC,CASRSPEGPQETQYF
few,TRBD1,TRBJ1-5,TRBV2,TGTGCCAGCAGTGCGTCGGGACAGGAACCCAATCAGCCCCAGCATTTT,CASSASGQEPNQPQHF
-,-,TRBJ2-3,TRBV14,TGTGCCAGCAGCCAGATGGGACATGGGGGCTTCATAGATACGCAGTATTTT,CASSQMGHGGFIDTQYF
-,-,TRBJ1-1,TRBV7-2,TGTGCCAGCAGCTTTCCCCGAGGGCGGAGGGAAACTGAAGCTTTCTTT,CASSFPRGRRETEAFF
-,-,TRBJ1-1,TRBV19,TGTGCCAGTAGTAGGAGGGACCTTGCCATGAACACTGAAGCTTTCTTT,CASSRRDLAMNTEAFF
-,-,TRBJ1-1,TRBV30,TGTGCCTGGAGTGTACTAGGCGGTAACACTGAAGCTTTCTTT,CAWSVLGGNTEAFF
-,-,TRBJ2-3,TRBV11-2,TGTGCCAGCAGCCCCCGTCTGATCTTGGATACGCAGTATTTT,CASSPRLILDTQYF
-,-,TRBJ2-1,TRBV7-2,TGTGCCAGCAGCCAACAAGACCAGTCGGTTTACAATGAGCAGTTCTTC,CASSQQDQSVYNEQFF
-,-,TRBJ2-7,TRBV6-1,TGTGCCAGCAGTGAAGAAGGATGGGGGGGGCGTGGGGAGCAGTACTTC,CASSEEGWGGRGEQYF
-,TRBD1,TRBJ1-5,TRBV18,TGTGCCAGCTCACCAACTGACAGGGCACGGCAGCCCCAGCATTTT,CASSPTDRARQPQHF
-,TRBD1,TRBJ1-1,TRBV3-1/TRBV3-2,TGTGCCAGCAGCCAAGGTAGGGGGCTCCGCACTGAAGCTTTCTTT,CASSQGRGLRTEAFF
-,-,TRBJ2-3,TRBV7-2,TGTGCCAGCAGCCCCTTTGCCACAGATACGCAGTATTTT,CASSPFATDTQYF
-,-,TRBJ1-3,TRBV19,TGTGCCAGTAACACAGGAGCGGGGGCCACCATATATTTT,CASNTGAGATIYF
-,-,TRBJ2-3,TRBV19,TGTGCCAGTACCGGGATTAGCACAGATACGCAGTATTTT,CASTGISTDTQYF
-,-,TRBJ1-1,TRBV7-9,TGTGCCAGCAGCCGGAGAGTAGGGGCCATGAACACTGAAGCTTTCTTT,CASSRRVGAMNTEAFF
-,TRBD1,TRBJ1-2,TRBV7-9,TGTGCCACCGATACGGACAGGGCGAATGGCTACACCTTC,CATDTDRANGYTF
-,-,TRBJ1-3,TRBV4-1,TGCGCCAGCAGCCGGCCTACAGGAGGAGGAAACACCATATATTTT,CASSRPTGGGNTIYF
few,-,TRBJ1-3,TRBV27,TGTGCCAGCATTGGGGCGGGAAACACCATATATTTT,CASIGAGNTIYF
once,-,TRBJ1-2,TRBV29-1,TGCAGCGCCAACCCCGGAGGTGGCTATGGCTACACCTTC,CSANPGGGYGYTF
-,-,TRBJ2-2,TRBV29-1,TGCAGCGTTGAAGGGGAGAACACCGGGGAGCTGTTTTTT,CSVEGENTGELFF
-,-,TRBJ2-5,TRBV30,TGTGCCTGGGGCCGGAATGGAGGGTACCAAGAGACCCAGTACTTC,CAWGRNGGYQETQYF
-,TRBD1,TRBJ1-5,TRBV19,TGTGCCAGGGACAGGGGCAAAGGGCAGCCCCAGCATTTT,CARDRGKGQPQHF